The present T cell receptor beta chain was sequenced within a study of response to subunit inactivated influenza vaccine. Points from the study as a whole: Authors suggested each seasonal influenza vaccination recruits few new T cells.

TCRdb analysed the RT-PCR reads with MiXCR anew, one entry per CDR3 protein. In the table there are about 540,000 distinct CDR3 sequences, 13% to 15% of which are singletons. The J segment lost 1 base and the V segment lost 6 bases, leaving 7 bases of the junction unmatched. The germline CDR1 and CDR2 sequences are SQVTM and ANQGSEA. The CDR3 has 16 amino acids. This clonotype was seen a handful of times. Its antigen is unidentified. This specimen consisted of PBMCs from blood, obtained roughly 13 days after vaccination. The chain has TRBV29-1 and TRBJ2-1; TRBD2 matches 12 bases. This clonotype originated in a man in his fifties who received an inactivated influenza vaccine. The CDR3 sequence is CSVVPTSGSSYNEQFF. CDR3 nucleotide sequence: TGCAGCGTCGTCCCGACTAGCGGGAGTTCCTACAATGAGCAGTTCTTC.